The 2 T cell receptor beta chains presented below share a single source sample, sequenced in a study of response to subunit inactivated influenza vaccine. Using its own MiXCR run on the RT-PCR reads, TCRdb lists one record per CDR3 protein. The sample records hundreds of thousands of distinct CDR3 sequences, around 13% being singletons. Sequenced here: PBMCs from blood, sampled 14 to 15 days before vaccination. These receptors all stem from a man aged 45-65 years who received an inactivated influenza vaccine.

A remark on this clonotype: One junction end does not reproduce the germline sequence, and a read error may be involved. The chain carries TRBV28 and TRBJ2-1; perhaps TRBD1 as D (5 bases). CDR3 size: 13 residues. Per the germline V gene, CDR1 is MDHEN and CDR2 is SYDVKM. In DNA form, the CDR3 reads TGTGCCAGCAGTTCTGTGGGGCCCCCTCACACGGTCTTC. Amino acid sequence: CASSSVGPPHTVF.

The table lists this clonotype with a few counts. The chain joins TRBV4-2 to TRBJ1-6; TRBD1 is a possible D gene (6 bases). CDR1 and CDR2 (germline): LGHNA, YNFKEQ. This CDR3 spans 17 amino acids. Trimming shortened V by 0 bases and J by 6 bases, and 15 bases separated the two germline ends. CDR3 sequence: CASSQEESQGSNSPLHF. CDR3 nucleotides: TGTGCCAGCAGCCAAGAGGAAAGTCAGGGGAGTAATTCACCCCTCCACTTT.